A selection of T cell receptor beta chains follows, all from one sample in a study of blood T cell repertoires in COVID-19. Sequenced by immunoSEQ multiplex PCR; TCRdb stores in-frame clones only, minus some. The sample lists under 250,000 clones, about 87% occurring once. The material sequenced was peripheral blood. The receptors were sampled from a woman in her twenties or thirties with COVID-19, enrolled during active disease. The CDR3 runs from the conserved cysteine through the conserved F or W. A D gene is named only where the DNA matches it firmly. Clone size is given for some rows only: seen once, a few or many times, or a class if the clone is expanded.

>TRBV5-1|TRBJ2-1|-|TRBD2
CASSFLTSGADNEQFF
TGCGCCAGCAGCTTCTTGACTAGCGGGGCTGACAATGAGCAGTTCTTC
>TRBV27|TRBJ2-3|-|TRBD2
CASSLSGTSGDTQYF
TGTGCCAGCAGTTTATCGGGGACTAGCGGGGATACGCAGTATTTT
>TRBV27|TRBJ1-1|-|-
CASIQGFEAFF
TGTGCCAGCATCCAGGGTTTTGAAGCTTTCTTT
>TRBV30|TRBJ1-1|-|-
CAWSEMTTVNTEAFF
TGTGCCTGGAGTGAGATGACGACAGTGAACACTGAAGCTTTCTTT
>TRBV6-2/TRBV6-3|TRBJ2-5|-|-
CASSPPRRTYQETQYF
TGTGCCAGCAGCCCCCCCCGGAGAACGTACCAAGAGACCCAGTACTTC
>TRBV7-9|TRBJ2-3|-|TRBD2
CASSSTSSGRGDTDTQYF
TGTGCCAGCAGCTCGACTAGCTCGGGGAGAGGGGACACAGATACGCAGTATTTT
>TRBV6-5|TRBJ2-1|-|TRBD1
CASTLQGAFNEQFF
TGTGCCAGCACCCTGCAGGGGGCGTTTAATGAGCAGTTCTTC
>TRBV18|TRBJ1-5|-|TRBD1
CASSPVGQGVSQPQHF
TGTGCCAGCTCACCAGTGGGACAGGGAGTCAGTCAGCCCCAGCATTTT
>TRBV11-2|TRBJ1-1|-|-
CASSLRDGNTEAFF
TGTGCCAGCAGCTTGCGGGACGGGAACACTGAAGCTTTCTTT
>TRBV19|TRBJ1-2|once|TRBD1
CASSPPDRVSGYTF
TGTGCCAGTAGTCCCCCGGACAGGGTGTCTGGCTACACCTTC
>TRBV7-6|TRBJ1-2|-|-
CASSLEGRMTGKYYGYTF
TGTGCCAGCAGCTTAGAGGGGCGAATGACAGGAAAATACTATGGCTACACCTTC
>TRBV7-2|TRBJ1-1|-|-
CASSLGPEEEAFF
TGTGCCAGCAGCTTAGGGCCAGAAGAAGAAGCTTTCTTT
>TRBV23-1|TRBJ2-2|-|-
CASSQSEGRPGELFF
TGCGCCAGCAGTCAATCGGAGGGGAGGCCCGGGGAGCTGTTTTTT
>TRBV4-3|TRBJ1-1|-|-
CASSQDRGRAKAFF
TGCGCCAGCAGCCAAGATCGGGGGAGGGCAAAAGCTTTCTTT
>TRBV19|TRBJ1-5|few|TRBD1
CASRRTGFDQPQHF
TGTGCCAGTAGGAGGACAGGTTTCGATCAGCCCCAGCATTTT
>TRBV6-2/TRBV6-3|TRBJ2-4|-|TRBD2
CASSYASGRVGGQVGNIQYF
TGTGCCAGCAGTTACGCCAGCGGGAGAGTGGGGGGACAAGTGGGAAACATTCAGTACTTC
>TRBV15|TRBJ1-2|-|TRBD1
CATSRETGEYGYTF
TGTGCCACCAGCAGAGAAACAGGGGAATATGGCTACACCTTC
>TRBV11-2|TRBJ2-5|-|TRBD1
CASSFLTGGLQETQYF
TGTGCCAGCAGCTTTTTAACAGGGGGCCTACAAGAGACCCAGTACTTC
>TRBV5-5|TRBJ1-3|-|-
CASSASPGNSGNTIYF
TGTGCCAGCAGCGCAAGTCCGGGGAATTCTGGAAACACCATATATTTT
>TRBV7-8|TRBJ1-2|-|-
CASSLATRGYYGYTF
TGTGCCAGCAGCTTAGCGACCAGGGGATACTATGGCTACACCTTC
>TRBV6-1|TRBJ1-2|-|TRBD1
CASRPSRDRRGGYTF
TGTGCCAGCAGGCCTAGCAGGGACAGACGAGGTGGCTACACCTTC
>TRBV11-2|TRBJ1-1|-|TRBD1
CASSLTGRGKVSEAFF
TGTGCCAGCAGCCTCACGGGCAGGGGGAAGGTGTCTGAAGCTTTCTTT
>TRBV6-5|TRBJ1-4|-|-
CASSIGGGEKLFF
TGTGCCAGCAGTATAGGGGGGGGTGAAAAACTGTTTTTT
>TRBV9|TRBJ2-5|-|-
CASSVGVADQETQYF
TGTGCCAGCAGCGTAGGAGTAGCGGACCAAGAGACCCAGTACTTC
>TRBV15|TRBJ1-2|-|-
CATSSDRGTLTTYGYTF
TGTGCCACCAGCTCAGATCGCGGGACCCTCACCACATATGGCTACACCTTC
>TRBV11-2|TRBJ1-5|-|TRBD1
CASSSTGGSNQPQHF
TGTGCCAGCAGCTCAACAGGGGGCAGCAATCAGCCCCAGCATTTT
>TRBV19|TRBJ1-1|-|TRBD1
CASRKGTDSMNTEAFF
TGTGCCAGTAGGAAAGGGACAGACTCCATGAACACTGAAGCTTTCTTT
>TRBV15|TRBJ2-5|-|-
CATSNRGSGETQYF
TGTGCCACCAGCAATAGGGGATCGGGAGAGACCCAGTACTTC
>TRBV5-4|TRBJ2-2|-|TRBD1
CASSSEQGAVTGELFF
TGTGCCAGCAGCTCCGAACAGGGGGCAGTCACCGGGGAGCTGTTTTTT
>TRBV10-2|TRBJ2-3|few|-
CASSASGADTQYF
TGCGCCAGCAGTGCGTCAGGGGCCGATACGCAGTATTTT
>TRBV6-5|TRBJ2-2|-|-
CASSYSRGLPGELFF
TGTGCCAGCAGTTACTCGCGGGGACTCCCCGGGGAGCTGTTTTTT
>TRBV6-5|TRBJ1-4|-|TRBD1
CAGKPGQANEKLFF
TGTGCCGGCAAGCCGGGACAGGCGAATGAAAAACTGTTTTTT
>TRBV2|TRBJ2-5|-|TRBD2
CASSPGGWQETQYF
TGTGCCAGCAGCCCGGGGGGGTGGCAAGAGACCCAGTACTTC
>TRBV5-8|TRBJ2-3|-|-
CASSVSQGVRPDTQYF
TGTGCCAGCAGCGTATCACAGGGAGTTCGGCCAGATACGCAGTATTTT
>TRBV6-6|TRBJ1-2|many|TRBD1
CASSWTGEGGYTF
TGTGCCAGCAGTTGGACAGGGGAGGGTGGCTACACCTTC
>TRBV11-3|TRBJ2-1|-|-
CASSLEGLPNEQFF
TGTGCCAGCAGCTTAGAGGGACTCCCAAATGAGCAGTTCTTC
>TRBV4-2|TRBJ2-1|-|TRBD2
CASSRNLAEVLLNHEQFF
TGTGCCAGCAGCCGGAACCTAGCGGAGGTACTCCTCAACCATGAGCAGTTCTTC
>TRBV18|TRBJ2-1|-|-
CASSLFEQGQSSYNEQFF
TGTGCCAGCTCATTATTTGAACAGGGCCAGAGCTCCTACAATGAGCAGTTCTTC
>TRBV3-1/TRBV3-2|TRBJ1-1|-|TRBD1
CASSQRQGLAEAFF
TGTGCCAGCAGCCAGAGACAGGGATTGGCTGAAGCTTTCTTT
>TRBV30|TRBJ2-2|-|-
CACPKGENTGELFF
TGTGCCTGCCCGAAGGGGGAAAACACCGGGGAGCTGTTTTTT
>TRBV5-1|TRBJ2-2|-|TRBD1
CASDTGGAGTGELFF
TGCGCCAGCGACACAGGGGGCGCGGGAACCGGGGAGCTGTTTTTT
>TRBV30|TRBJ1-5|-|TRBD1
CAWSVQGRQPQHF
TGTGCCTGGAGTGTACAGGGGAGGCAGCCCCAGCATTTT
>TRBV6-6|TRBJ2-1|few|-
CASSYSRVYNEQFF
TGTGCCAGCAGTTACTCGAGGGTTTACAATGAGCAGTTCTTC
>TRBV5-1|TRBJ2-7|-|TRBD1
CASSRQGDDEQYF
TGCGCCAGCAGCCGACAGGGTGACGACGAGCAGTACTTC
>TRBV2|TRBJ2-1|-|-
CASSEERVGYNEQFF
TGTGCCAGCAGTGAAGAACGGGTGGGCTACAATGAGCAGTTCTTC
>TRBV12-3/TRBV12-4|TRBJ1-2|-|-
CASSFPEGGYTF
TGTGCCAGCAGTTTTCCGGAGGGCGGCTACACCTTC
>TRBV2|TRBJ1-5|-|TRBD1
CASIPDRGGQPQHF
TGTGCCAGCATCCCGGACAGGGGTGGACAGCCCCAGCATTTT
>TRBV5-1|TRBJ1-2|-|TRBD1
CASSSGQIYGYTF
TGCGCCAGCAGCTCGGGACAGATCTATGGCTACACCTTC
>TRBV7-2|TRBJ2-5|-|-
CASSFSGKGETQYF
TGTGCCAGCAGCTTCTCGGGGAAGGGTGAGACCCAGTACTTC
>TRBV3-1/TRBV3-2|TRBJ2-1|-|-
CASSLGLDNEQFF
TGTGCCAGCAGCCTGGGCTTAGACAATGAGCAGTTCTTC
>TRBV6-4|TRBJ1-6|-|TRBD1
CASSADRGKAPLHF
TGTGCCAGCAGTGCGGACAGGGGAAAGGCACCCCTCCACTTT
>TRBV7-2|TRBJ2-7|-|TRBD1
CASSWGQGYEQYF
TGTGCCAGCAGCTGGGGACAGGGCTACGAGCAGTACTTC
>TRBV7-2|TRBJ1-2|-|TRBD1
CASSQIPGTDYGYTF
TGTGCCAGCAGCCAAATACCTGGGACAGACTATGGCTACACCTTC
>TRBV14|TRBJ2-5|-|-
CASSQTRGANQETQYF
TGTGCCAGCAGCCAAACCAGGGGCGCGAACCAAGAGACCCAGTACTTC
>TRBV7-2|TRBJ1-5|-|-
CASNPKGGPGQPQHF
TGTGCCAGCAACCCCAAAGGAGGGCCAGGTCAGCCCCAGCATTTT